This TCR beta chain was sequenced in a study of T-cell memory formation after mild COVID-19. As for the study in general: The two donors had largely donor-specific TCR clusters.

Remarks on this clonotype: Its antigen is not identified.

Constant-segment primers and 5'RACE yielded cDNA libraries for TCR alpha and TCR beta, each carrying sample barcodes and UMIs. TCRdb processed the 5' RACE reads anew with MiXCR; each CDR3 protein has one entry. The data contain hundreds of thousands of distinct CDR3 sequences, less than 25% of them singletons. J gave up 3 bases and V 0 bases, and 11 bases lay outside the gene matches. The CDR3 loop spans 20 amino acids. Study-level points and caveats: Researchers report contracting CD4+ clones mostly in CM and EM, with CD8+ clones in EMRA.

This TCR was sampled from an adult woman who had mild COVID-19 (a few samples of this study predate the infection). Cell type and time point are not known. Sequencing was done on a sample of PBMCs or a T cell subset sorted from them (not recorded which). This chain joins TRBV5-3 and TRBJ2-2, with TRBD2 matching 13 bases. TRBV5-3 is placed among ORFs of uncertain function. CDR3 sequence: CARSLGTSGRGSSDTGELFF. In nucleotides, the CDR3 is TGTGCCAGAAGCTTGGGCACTAGCGGGAGGGGCAGTTCGGACACCGGGGAGCTGTTTTTT.